These 29 T cell receptor beta chains originate from one sample sequenced in a study of cytomegalovirus exposure and HLA in healthy donors. Profiling relied on immunoSEQ multiplex PCR, and the TCRdb table lists in-frame clones only, not all of them. This repertoire shows over 200,000 clones, 70% to 90% found once; its top ten account for 2.5% to 3.5%. The sequenced sample was PBMCs. Receptors originate from a woman aged 18-29 years in good health and CMV-seronegative.

V is TRBV27 and J is TRBJ1-1; the D is unclear. The CDR3 extends over 14 amino acids. Germline lookup yields CDR1 MNHEY and CDR2 SMNVEV (reference sequence). Deletions cut 5 bases from V and 2 bases from J, with 12 bases between. CDR3: CASSKDWINTEAFF. In DNA form, the CDR3 reads TGTGCCAGCAGTAAGGACTGGATTAACACTGAAGCTTTCTTT.

The chain couples TRBV28 to TRBJ1-4; TRBD1 might be the D (5 bases). V gave up 8 bases and J gave up 4 bases, with 14 bases separating them. Germline CDR1 and CDR2: MDHEN and SYDVKM. The CDR3 has 14 residues. The CDR3 DNA reads TGTGCCAGCTTCCCAGGCGGACATAATGAAAAACTGTTTTTT. This encodes CASFPGGHNEKLFF.

V usage is TRBV5-1 and J usage is TRBJ2-1; 7 bases match TRBD2. CDR1 is SGHRS, CDR2 YFSETQ, per germline. The length of the CDR3 is 18 residues. V shed 0 bases, J shed 7 bases, and the junction held 16 bases outside the gene matches. In nucleotides, the CDR3 is TGCGCCAGCAGCTTGGCCAGGGCGGGAGAAGGTTTATGGAATGAGCAGTTCTTC. It encodes CASSLARAGEGLWNEQFF.

This chain links TRBV12-2 with TRBJ1-4; no check of the table's D call, TRBD1, against the DNA was made. TRBV12-2 is a pseudogene locus. This CDR3 has 15 amino acids. The CDR3 loop reads CASRPRDRHNEKLFF. The CDR3 coding sequence is TGTGCAAGTCGCCCCCGGGACAGGCATAATGAAAAACTGTTTTTT.

The chain combines TRBV2 with TRBJ2-5, with a possible D match to TRBD1 (5 bases). Trimming pared 3 bases from V and 2 bases from J, leaving 13 bases between. This CDR3 has 15 amino acids. Germline V CDR1 and CDR2: SNHLY, FYNNEI. The CDR3 bases are TGTGCCAGCAGTGAGGGGCTTTTAGAACAAGAGACCCAGTACTTC. Amino acids: CASSEGLLEQETQYF. The whole variable domain, filled in from reference TRBV2 and TRBJ2-5, reads EPEVTQTPSHQVTQMGQEVILRCVPISNHLYFYWYRQILGQKVEFLVSFYNNEISEKSEIFDDQFSVERPDGSNFTLKIRSTKLEDSAMYFCASSEGLLEQETQYFGPGTRLLVL.

This clone was detected a few times. The gene calls are TRBV27 and TRBJ1-2, with 9 bases fitting TRBD1. The CDR3 consists of 14 residues. With 4 bases clipped from V and 7 bases from J, the junction kept 7 bases outside the gene matches. CDR1 and CDR2 from the germline V gene are MNHEY and SMNVEV (reference sequence). In nucleotides, the CDR3 is TGTGCCAGCAGTTCCACAGGGGGCAGGGGTGGCTACACCTTC. Translated: CASSSTGGRGGYTF.

The rearrangement uses TRBV20-1 and TRBJ1-2, with unresolved D. Deletions cut 6 bases from V and 3 bases from J, with 2 bases between. The CDR3 sequence is 9 residues long. Germline V gene data show CDR1 as DFQATT and CDR2 as SNEGSKA (reference sequence). Here the CDR3 DNA reads TGCAGTGCCGACTATGGCTACACCTTC. It is translated as CSADYGYTF.

This clone was detected only once. The chain is built from TRBV5-1 and TRBJ2-3; D is possibly TRBD2 (5 bases). CDR1 is SGHRS, CDR2 YFSETQ, per germline. V was pared by 0 bases and J by 0 bases, with 11 bases between. This CDR3 is built from 16 residues. The CDR3 bases are TGCGCCAGCAGCTTGGTGGCGGGCTCTAGCACAGATACGCAGTATTTT. Protein: CASSLVAGSSTDTQYF. Full variable domain (remainder filled in from reference TRBV5-1 and TRBJ2-3): KAGVTQTPRYLIKTRGQQVTLSCSPISGHRSVSWYQQTPGQGLQFLFEYFSETQRNKGNFPGRFSGRQFSNSRSEMNVSTLELGDSALYLCASSLVAGSSTDTQYFGPGTRLTVL.

The chain recombines TRBV4-1 with TRBJ2-3; TRBD2 aligns across 7 bases. CDR1 is MGHRA and CDR2 is YSYEKL in the germline V gene. V trimming: 2 bases; J trimming: 0 bases; junction bases outside the gene matches: 2. CDR3 size: 15 residues. The CDR3 sequence is CASSQLAASTDTQYF. The CDR3 DNA follows: TGCGCCAGCAGCCAACTAGCGGCTAGCACAGATACGCAGTATTTT.

This chain joins TRBV28 and TRBJ2-7, with a tentative D call TRBD2 (5 bases). V was trimmed by 5 bases and J by 3 bases, leaving 17 bases between them. The CDR3 is 15 amino acids. Looked up from germline, CDR1 is MDHEN and CDR2 is SYDVKM. CDR3 in amino acids: CASSRTGGLDYEQYF. For the CDR3, the DNA is TGTGCCAGCAGTCGGACTGGTGGACTCGACTACGAGCAGTACTTC. Variable domain in full (rest from reference TRBV28 and TRBJ2-7): DVKVTQSSRYLVKRTGEKVFLECVQDMDHENMFWYRQDPGLGLRLIYFSYDVKMKEKGDIPEGYSVSREKKERFSLILESASTNQTSMYLCASSRTGGLDYEQYFGPGTRLTVT.

J is TRBJ2-1 and V is TRBV9; 8 bases align to TRBD1. The CDR3 loop spans 15 amino acids. Germline trimming cut 3 bases from V and 7 bases from J; bases unmatched to any gene: 9. Germline V CDR1 and CDR2: SGDLS, YYNGEE. For the CDR3, the DNA is TGTGCCAGCAGCGCGGGACAGGCCTCCGGAAATGAGCAGTTCTTC. Its translation is CASSAGQASGNEQFF.

The rearrangement links TRBV14 to TRBJ1-4, with D perhaps matching TRBD1 (6 bases). V was clipped by 5 bases and J by 5 bases, with 18 bases between them. The V gene's germline CDR1 is SGHDN and CDR2 FVKESK. This CDR3 region has 16 residues. CDR3: CASSSRTAQVNEKLFF. The CDR3 DNA is TGTGCCAGCAGCAGCCGGACAGCTCAAGTAAATGAAAAACTGTTTTTT.

The chain employs TRBV7-8 and TRBJ2-3; TRBD1 agrees at 7 bases. V gave up 3 bases and J gave up 3 bases; unmatched junction bases: 15. Germline V lookup: CDR1 SGHVS, CDR2 FQNEAQ. There are 18 residues in the CDR3. The CDR3 DNA reads TGTGCCAGCAGCTTTCCCGCCGAACAGGGGACCGCAACAGATACGCAGTATTTT. Translated, it gives CASSFPAEQGTATDTQYF.

The V gene is TRBV28, the J gene TRBJ2-7; the D gene is possibly TRBD1 (5 bases). Trimming pared 2 bases from V and 5 bases from J, leaving 22 bases between. Germline CDR1 and CDR2: MDHEN and SYDVKM. The CDR3 totals 17 residues. The CDR3 region has the DNA TGTGCCAGCAGTTTACCCCCAGGGCAGGGAAGCTTCAACGAGCAGTACTTC. Amino acid sequence: CASSLPPGQGSFNEQYF.

The rearrangement uses TRBV7-9 and TRBJ2-1, with 13 bases that match TRBD2. The CDR3 is 17 amino acids. The ends lost 3 bases at V and 8 bases at J; junction bases unmatched: 10. The germline gives CDR1 SEHNR, CDR2 FQNEAQ (reference sequence). This CDR3 is CASSFSTSGRGGDEQFF. For the CDR3, the DNA is TGTGCCAGCAGCTTTAGTACTAGCGGGAGGGGAGGGGATGAGCAGTTCTTC.

The V and J genes are TRBV7-9 and TRBJ2-1; TRBD2 is a possible D gene (6 bases). The germline V gene has CDR1 SEHNR and CDR2 FQNEAQ (reference sequence). Trimming removed 2 bases from V and 0 bases from J, with 14 bases in between. The length of the CDR3 is 17 residues. The CDR3 loop is CASSLSSGPSSYNEQFF. The CDR3 coding sequence is TGTGCCAGCAGCTTATCGAGCGGGCCGAGCTCCTACAATGAGCAGTTCTTC.

The gene calls are TRBV19 and TRBJ2-7; 10 nucleotides align to TRBD1. This CDR3 contains 17 residues. With 1 base clipped from V and 5 bases from J, the junction kept 11 bases outside the gene matches. Germline assignment: CDR1 LNHDA and CDR2 SQIVND (reference sequence). CDR3 DNA sequence: TGTGCCAGTAGTATAGGGGGCTCGGGGACAGGGGTGAACGAGCAGTACTTC. Translation: CASSIGGSGTGVNEQYF.

CDR3 protein: CASSYNKETQYF. For the CDR3, the DNA is TGTGCCAGCAGCTATAATAAAGAGACCCAGTACTTC. The chain has TRBV28 and TRBJ2-5; unclear D gene. V was cut by 6 bases and J by 3 bases, with 8 bases left in between. The CDR3 sequence is 12 residues long. Per germline, CDR1 MDHEN and CDR2 SYDVKM.

The J gene is TRBJ1-1, the V gene TRBV27; D gene unclear. V was clipped by 2 bases and J by 4 bases, with 8 bases between them. This CDR3 has 13 amino acids. Germline CDR1 and CDR2: MNHEY and SMNVEV (reference sequence). The CDR3 region has the DNA TGTGCCAGCAGTTTAATAAGTAGCACTGAAGCTTTCTTT. Protein: CASSLISSTEAFF.

The rearrangement uses TRBV2 and TRBJ2-2; D ambiguous. Trimming cost V 6 bases and J 5 bases, with 10 bases left between them. CDR3 length: 13 residues. CDR1 is SNHLY and CDR2 is FYNNEI in the germline V gene. The CDR3 loop reads CASSATGTGELFF. The CDR3 nucleotides read TGTGCCAGCAGCGCGACTGGTACCGGGGAGCTGTTTTTT.

This chain connects TRBV28 to TRBJ2-7, with TRBD2 matching 10 bases. The CDR3 extends over 13 amino acids. Germline CDR1 is MDHEN and CDR2 is SYDVKM. The trim removed 6 bases at V and 6 bases at J, leaving 5 bases unmatched. The CDR3: CASREREGPEQYF. DNA for the CDR3: TGTGCCAGCAGGGAGCGGGAGGGCCCCGAGCAGTACTTC.

This chain joins TRBV6-5 and TRBJ2-5; D gene unclear. CDR3 length equals 15 residues. In germline, CDR1 is MNHEY, CDR2 SVGAGI. The ends were cut back, 3 bases at V and 2 bases at J, with 13 bases in the middle. CDR3 nucleotide sequence: TGTGCCAGCAGTTATTCAACAGCCTCACAAGAGACCCAGTACTTC. As protein: CASSYSTASQETQYF.

This chain uses TRBV7-9 with TRBJ2-1; D is unresolved. The CDR3 extends over 12 amino acids. Trimming removed 5 bases at V and 8 bases at J, with 10 bases between. The germline V gene encodes CDR1 SEHNR and CDR2 FQNEAQ (reference sequence). CDR3 protein: CASSPQIDEQFF. DNA for the CDR3: TGTGCCAGCAGCCCCCAGATCGATGAGCAGTTCTTC. The complete variable domain, with remaining parts taken from reference TRBV7-9 and TRBJ2-1, reads DTGVSQNPRHKITKRGQNVTFRCDPISEHNRLYWYRQTLGQGPEFLTYFQNEAQLEKSRLLSDRFSAERPKGSFSTLEIQRTEQGDSAMYLCASSPQIDEQFFGPGTRLTVL.

The chain carries TRBV4-1 and TRBJ2-1; maybe TRBD1 (5 bases). Germline-derived CDR1 and CDR2 are MGHRA and YSYEKL. The CDR3 has 14 amino acids. The V end was cut by 4 bases, the J end by 5 bases, with 12 bases between. The CDR3 protein is CASSPSQGHNEQFF. The CDR3 coding sequence is TGCGCCAGCAGCCCGTCCCAGGGCCACAATGAGCAGTTCTTC.

The V and J genes are TRBV5-8 and TRBJ1-5; 7 nucleotides align to TRBD1. J gave up 8 bases and V 3 bases, and 8 bases lay outside the gene matches. The germline gives CDR1 SGHTS, CDR2 YDEGEE. The CDR3 is made up of 14 amino acids. CDR3 region: CASSSRQGREPQHF. The DNA for the CDR3 is TGTGCCAGCAGCTCACGACAGGGTAGAGAGCCCCAGCATTTT.

This chain joins TRBV19 and TRBJ2-4; 8 nucleotides agree with TRBD1. The V and J ends lost 6 bases and 6 bases, in that order; junction bases with no gene match: 10. This CDR3 has 15 residues. Germline V gene lookup returns CDR1 LNHDA and CDR2 SQIVND (reference sequence). The CDR3: CASSNGQGEVNIQYF. In DNA form, the CDR3 reads TGTGCCAGTAGCAACGGACAGGGCGAGGTAAACATTCAGTACTTC.

The J gene is TRBJ2-7, the V gene TRBV2; the match to TRBD1 covers 7 bases. V gave up 8 bases and J gave up 2 bases; unmatched junction bases: 6. Looked up from germline, CDR1 is SNHLY and CDR2 is FYNNEI. The CDR3 is made up of 13 amino acids. CDR3 sequence reads: CASGGQLTYEQYF. As DNA, the CDR3 is TGTGCCAGCGGGGGACAGCTTACCTACGAGCAGTACTTC.

The CDR3: CASSFPLSGANVLTF. DNA of the CDR3: TGTGCCAGCAGCTTCCCCCTCTCTGGGGCCAACGTCCTGACTTTC. This sequence joins TRBV5-4 and TRBJ2-6; D is unclear. V was shortened by 2 bases and J by 0 bases, with 6 bases between the two germline ends. Germline values: CDR1 SGHNT, CDR2 YYREEE (reference sequence). This CDR3 is built from 15 residues.

This sequence joins TRBV27 and TRBJ2-7, with D perhaps matching TRBD2 (5 bases). This CDR3 has 14 amino acids. The germline V gene encodes CDR1 MNHEY and CDR2 SMNVEV (reference sequence). The V and J ends lost 6 bases and 1 base respectively, with 13 bases between them. The CDR3 bases are TGTGCCAGCAGACCGCGCCGAGGGTCCTACGAGCAGTACTTC. It codes for CASRPRRGSYEQYF.